The sequence of this T cell receptor (beta chain) was determined in a study of T cell repertoires in cytomegalovirus infection. On the study more broadly: A matching HLA type, together with CMV infection, was signaled by public TCR beta signatures. Points from the study as a whole: Totalled public TCR beta family frequency picked out people who carried CMV plus the relevant HLA. HLA-C-restricted CMV-specific TCR beta clonotypes prevailed in the ex vivo response.

This clonotype has only a few counts. The antigen is undetermined. TCRdb called the reads again in MiXCR, with one record for every CDR3 protein. Among approximately 320,000 distinct CDR3 sequences listed, around a tenth were seen once. Sequencing input: PBMCs. This sequence originates from a human donor in good health (CMV status not recorded). Some clones in this sample may be carry-over from other donors' samples.

The CDR3 DNA reads TGCGCCAGCAGCTTGCCCGGACTGGACATCAGCAATGAGCAGTTCTTC. This gives the protein CASSLPGLDISNEQFF. The J gene is TRBJ2-1, the V gene TRBV5-1; D is perhaps TRBD1 or TRBD2 (5 bases each). Germline V gene sequence: CDR1 SGHRS, CDR2 YFSETQ. V dropped 1 base and J dropped 6 bases, with 17 bases sitting between them. The CDR3 runs 16 residues.